This record looks at one TCR beta chain sequence and its context. The clone's antigen remains unknown. No base quality information exists; no much larger clone differs at one position. CDR1 and CDR2 are drawn from the germline V gene: MGHDK, SYGVNS. V is trimmed back by 3 bases and J by 3 bases, and the junction contains 4 bases that no gene match accounts for. The CDR3 holds 15 amino acids from the cysteine to the phenylalanine. Only the CDR3 portion is preserved as DNA: 45 bases, with reading frame beginning at the first base. The data are from a study of blood T cell repertoires in COVID-19 (TCRdb year 2020). Notes on the research overall: Samples from collaborators originated in the United States, Italy and Spain and spanned both the acute and convalescent phases of COVID-19. The material from the prospective study consisted of cDNA or gDNA derived from T cells, B-cell-depleted T cells, or PBMCs. Deeply sampled blood TCRbeta repertoires from subjects exposed to, actively infected with, or recovered from COVID-19 were included in the dataset. The repertoires were made available in a free public database intended to serve as a resource for research on the immune response to SARS-CoV-2. Samples came from the ongoing ImmuneRACE study (first 160 participants) plus 1,254 subjects from 6 global collaborators. The sample metadata nearly always contained a de-identified subject ID, COVID-19 status, age in years and sex. Where HLA class I and class II types were available, the types were taken from metadata supplied by the sample provider, not from assay-based typing.

On the study overall, not on this receptor specifically: Clinical and demographic metadata were provided uncurated, with the amount varying by source and participant.

The immunoSEQ Assay, a bias-controlled multiplex PCR, was used to amplify TCRbeta CDR3 regions from genomic DNA. The study's processing was this. The number of nucleated cells in each sample was estimated from the amplification of reference gene primers within the assay. Sequence reads were collapsed and filtered to measure the absolute abundance of every unique TCRbeta CDR3 rearrangement. Productive Simpson clonality was computed per sample as the square root of Simpson's diversity index over productive rearrangements. Imported from immuneACCESS, the table was reduced by TCRdb to in-frame sequences with V and J called. These copies leave out some clones; in studies compared against another copy, an unresolved V gene accounts for under half, and the cause of the remainder is not known. V, J and clone size were drawn from that table, and D and trimming were deduced from the DNA. The sample table records roughly 8,300 clones; roughly 90% of these occur just once. The ten top clones hold 9.4% of the sample.

The collaborating institutions used their own protocols to collect whole blood in K2EDTA tubes. Collaborator samples were shipped for TCRbeta analysis as frozen whole blood, isolated PBMCs, or DNA extracted from either sample type. Sequenced sample: peripheral blood. The sequence is built from TRBV25-1 and TRBJ1-2, with 10 bases in between that match TRBD1. The receptor's source is a man aged 55 to 69 with acute or convalescent COVID-19. Read as DNA, the sequence is TGTGCCAGCAGTGAGACAGGGGGCTCGGACTATGGCTACACCTTC. Translated, it reads CASSETGGSDYGYTF.